Following are 27 T cell receptor beta chains from one sample sequenced in a study of Graves' ophthalmopathy and Graves' hyperthyroidism (dated by TCRdb to 2016 to 2018). For sequencing, an Illumina HiSeq 2000 was employed. For repertoire sequencing, the TCR beta CDR3 regions were amplified from RNA transcripts. The first round was an RT-PCR using HTBI primers with the Qiagen OneStep RT-PCR kit, and this first round was followed by a second-round multiplex PCR, then size selection and purification. In-frame beta chains were kept once TCRdb had trimmed the public reads at Q25 with fastp and called clones with MiXCR. Each record represents a unique CDR3 protein, reported with the most common genes and DNA among its rows. This sample has 400,000 to 450,000 distinct CDR3 sequences in its table, and more than 20% of those were observed once. Clones ranked in the top ten supply roughly 3% of the sample.

The material sequenced was peripheral blood. The source of these receptors is a woman younger than 30 with stable Graves' hyperthyroidism. Donor details come from another sample of the same person, matched by shared clones.

This clonotype appeared many times. The CDR3 protein is CSAQYRGRRGYTF. Written as DNA, the CDR3 is TGCAGTGCACAGTACAGGGGGAGGAGGGGCTACACCTTC. The V gene is TRBV20-1, the J gene TRBJ1-2; 8 bases fit TRBD1. V trimming: 6 bases; J trimming: 8 bases; junction bases outside the gene matches: 11. The CDR3 is 13 amino acids. Germline loops: CDR1 DFQATT, CDR2 SNEGSKA (reference sequence).

This chain joins TRBV10-3 and TRBJ1-2, with a tentative D call TRBD1 (6 bases). The CDR3 is 13 residues long. Trimming removed 4 bases at V and 7 bases at J, with 13 bases between. From germline, CDR1 is ENHRY and CDR2 SYGVKD. In DNA form, the CDR3 reads TGTGCCATCAGTGTGGACAGTTCATTTGGCTACACCTTC. Amino acids: CAISVDSSFGYTF.

This clonotype was seen a handful of times. This chain connects TRBV19 to TRBJ1-1, with 7 bases fitting TRBD1. This CDR3 has 15 residues. V trimming: 4 bases; J trimming: 0 bases; junction bases outside the gene matches: 5. Germline V gives CDR1 LNHDA, CDR2 SQIVND (reference sequence). Written as DNA, the CDR3 is TGTGCCAGTAGTACCTTGACAGGGATGAACACTGAAGCTTTCTTT. Protein product: CASSTLTGMNTEAFF.

This clonotype was found a few times. The genes are TRBV11-2 and TRBJ2-7, with 9 bases aligning to TRBD1. V shed 4 bases and J 3 bases; nucleotides not matched to a gene: 10. Germline V gene lookup returns CDR1 SGHAT and CDR2 FQNNGV. This CDR3 is 16 amino acids long. The CDR3 bases are TGTGCCAGCAGCTCGGCCGGGACAGGGAATTTCTACGAGCAGTACTTC. It translates to CASSSAGTGNFYEQYF.

Concerning this clonotype: Mismatch with germline at one junction end may stem from a read error. The chain has TRBV6-1 and TRBJ2-7; maybe TRBD1 (5 bases). Germline values: CDR1 MNHNS, CDR2 SASEGT. CDR3 size: 13 residues. As DNA, the CDR3 is TGTGCCAGTAGTGATGAGAGCCACGCAGGGTTGTACTTC. Protein: CASSDESHAGLYF.

Regarding this clonotype: A much larger clone lies one base from this, so it may be a read error. The chain has TRBV11-2 and TRBJ2-2, with 9 bases lining up with TRBD1. Germline assignment: CDR1 SGHAT and CDR2 FQNNGV. The CDR3 spans 17 residues. CDR3: CANSPFRRDRATGELFF. CDR3 coding DNA: TGTGCCAACAGCCCCTTCCGCCGGGACAGGGCCACCGGGGAGCTGTTTTTT.

This clonotype was observed many times. J is TRBJ2-7 and V is TRBV9; D uncertain. V was clipped by 2 bases and J by 0 bases, with 9 bases between them. Germline lookup yields CDR1 SGDLS and CDR2 YYNGEE. The CDR3 extends over 14 amino acids. The CDR3, as DNA: TGTGCCAGCAGCGTCCAACCCTCCTCCTACGAGCAGTACTTC. Protein: CASSVQPSSYEQYF. The full variable domain, its missing parts supplied by reference TRBV9 and TRBJ2-7, is DSGVTQTPKHLITATGQRVTLRCSPRSGDLSVYWYQQSLDQGLQFLIQYYNGEERAKGNILERFSAQQFPDLHSELNLSSLELGDSALYFCASSVQPSSYEQYFGPGTRLTVT.

At least ten counts were recorded for this clonotype. The chain is built from TRBV30 and TRBJ1-2; D not resolved. The CDR3 covers 12 residues. The germline CDR1 and CDR2 sequences are GTSNPN and SVGIG (reference sequence). Trimming took 8 bases from V and 8 from J, leaving 18 bases between them. CDR3 nucleotides: TGTGCCGGAATCCCCAGCAGTCGAGGCTACACCTTC. It encodes CAGIPSSRGYTF.

This clonotype was detected ten times or more. The chain has TRBV5-1 and TRBJ2-5; 10 nucleotides match TRBD2. The CDR3 is 17 amino acids. Germline values: CDR1 SGHRS, CDR2 YFSETQ. Losses at the gene ends were 4 bases for V and 0 bases for J; bases not matched to a gene: 9. CDR3 bases: TGCGCCAGCAGCCAGCCTAGCGGGAGACTGTACCAAGAGACCCAGTACTTC. Protein: CASSQPSGRLYQETQYF.

This clonotype was recorded once. One end of the junction does not line up with germline, which may come from a read error. J is TRBJ1-2 and V is TRBV7-2; D is possibly TRBD1 (5 bases). The germline CDR1 and CDR2 sequences are SGHTA and FQGNSA. This CDR3 comprises 12 residues. CDR3 bases: TGTGCCAGCAGCTCGGGACCCACCGGGGCCATCTTC. It encodes CASSSGPTGAIF.

The chain is built from TRBV5-1 and TRBJ1-2, with D perhaps matching TRBD1 (6 bases). The germline CDR1 and CDR2 sequences are SGHRS and YFSETQ. Trimming pared 7 bases from V and 4 bases from J, leaving 14 bases between. CDR3 size: 13 residues. The CDR3 region has the DNA TGCGCCAGCTCCCTTACAGGGATCTATGGCTACACCTTC. Translated, it gives CASSLTGIYGYTF.

At least ten counts were recorded for this clonotype. V gene TRBV7-2 combines with J gene TRBJ2-7; D could derive from TRBD1 or TRBD2 (5 bases each). CDR1 and CDR2 (germline): SGHTA, FQGNSA. V was trimmed by 1 base and J by 4 bases, leaving 11 bases between them. This CDR3 region has 14 residues. The chain's CDR3 is CASSLVGRTYEQYF. CDR3 sequence (DNA): TGTGCCAGCAGCTTAGTGGGACGGACTTACGAGCAGTACTTC.

This clonotype was seen ten or more times. The chain carries TRBV24-1 and TRBJ2-7; 8 bases align to TRBD1. Germline V CDR1 and CDR2: KGHDR, SFDVKD. The junction had 6 bases not matched to a gene; V was cut back by 4 bases and J by 5 bases. The CDR3 extends over 14 amino acids. This chain's CDR3 is CATSDWTGTNEQYF. The CDR3 region has the DNA TGTGCCACCAGTGACTGGACAGGGACAAACGAGCAGTACTTC.

The chain joins TRBV12-3 or TRBV12-4 to TRBJ2-6, with D unresolved. Trimming shortened V by 6 bases and J by 0 bases, and 9 bases separated the two germline ends. This CDR3 has 15 residues. CDR3 DNA sequence: TGTGCCAGCAGACAAAGACTCTCTGGGGCCAACGTCCTGACTTTC. Encoded protein: CASRQRLSGANVLTF.

As concerns this clonotype: Without the conserved terminal phenylalanine or tryptophan, this CDR3 likely stems from a read error. The rearrangement links TRBV5-1 to TRBJ2-1; no firm D call. The CDR3 extends over 15 amino acids. Trimming removed 4 bases at V and 0 bases at J, with 11 bases between. Germline CDR1 reads SGHRS; CDR2 reads YFSETQ. In DNA form, the CDR3 reads TGCGCCAGCAGCCCAGACGTGCGCTCCTACAATGAGCAGTTCTCC. This gives the protein CASSPDVRSYNEQFS.

V is TRBV11-2 and J is TRBJ1-6; D is unresolved. Trimming took 0 bases from V and 11 from J, leaving 11 bases between them. This CDR3 contains 14 residues. The germline gives CDR1 SGHAT, CDR2 FQNNGV. CDR3 sequence reads: CASSLEFGNTPLHF. The CDR3 nucleotides read TGTGCCAGCAGCTTAGAATTCGGGAATACACCCCTCCACTTT.

This clonotype has a count of ten or more. The chain joins TRBV14 to TRBJ1-1; D is unclear. Germline CDR1 SGHDN, CDR2 FVKESK. Trimming removed 4 bases at V and 3 bases at J, with 9 bases between. This CDR3 has 13 residues. Written as DNA, the CDR3 is TGTGCCAGCAGCCGAGGAGAGCACACTGAAGCTTTCTTT. Amino acid sequence: CASSRGEHTEAFF.

In its sample, this clonotype was seen many times. The chain combines TRBV4-1 with TRBJ1-1; the match to TRBD1 covers 10 bases. CDR1 MGHRA and CDR2 YSYEKL come from the germline V gene. The CDR3 is 16 amino acids. V lost 0 bases, J lost 0 bases, and 1 base stayed unmatched. The CDR3 spells CASSQETGGLNTEAFF. In DNA form, the CDR3 reads TGCGCCAGCAGCCAAGAGACAGGGGGCTTGAACACTGAAGCTTTCTTT.

With respect to this clonotype: A much larger clone sits a single nucleotide away, making a read error possible. This chain uses TRBV5-1 with TRBJ2-7; 8 nucleotides agree with TRBD2. Germline V gene lookup returns CDR1 SGHRS and CDR2 YFSETQ. This CDR3 region has 15 residues. The J segment lost 2 bases and the V segment lost 5 bases, leaving 9 bases of the junction unmatched. CDR3 amino acids: CASRALAEGPYEQYV. CDR3 bases: TGCGCCAGCAGAGCACTAGCGGAGGGACCCTACGAGCAGTACGTC.

At least ten counts were recorded for this clonotype. V gene TRBV2 combines with J gene TRBJ2-5, with 12 positions matching TRBD2. CDR1 and CDR2 (germline): SNHLY, FYNNEI. V trimming: 7 bases; J trimming: 2 bases; junction bases outside the gene matches: 5. This CDR3 has 15 amino acids. As DNA, the CDR3 is TGTGCCAGCACCGGACTAGCGGGATCTCAAGAGACCCAGTACTTC. This encodes CASTGLAGSQETQYF.

The table lists this clonotype with many counts. This sequence joins TRBV11-2 and TRBJ2-7, with TRBD1 as a possible D gene (7 bases). The CDR3 runs to 14 residues. V was clipped by 0 bases and J by 4 bases, with 10 bases between them. Germline-derived CDR1 and CDR2 are SGHAT and FQNNGV. The CDR3 loop reads CASSLDRGRYEQYF. CDR3 sequence (DNA): TGTGCCAGCAGCTTAGACAGGGGGAGGTACGAGCAGTACTTC. Filled out from reference TRBV11-2 and TRBJ2-7, the complete variable domain reads EAGVAQSPRYKIIEKRQSVAFWCNPISGHATLYWYQQILGQGPKLLIQFQNNGVVDDSQLPKDRFSAERLKGVDSTLKIQPAKLEDSAVYLCASSLDRGRYEQYFGPGTRLTVT.

The V call is TRBV30, the J call TRBJ2-3, with D maybe TRBD2 (5 bases). The CDR3 has 14 amino acids. CDR1 GTSNPN and CDR2 SVGIG come from the germline V gene (reference sequence). Trimming pared 3 bases from V and 2 bases from J, leaving 12 bases between. The CDR3 protein is CAWRRQRITDTQYF. The CDR3 nucleotides are TGTGCCTGGAGGCGGCAGCGGATCACAGATACGCAGTATTTT.

This clonotype has a count of ten or more. The rearrangement joins TRBV12-3 or TRBV12-4 to TRBJ1-3; D is undetermined. This CDR3 spans 14 amino acids. V lost 6 bases and J lost 3, with 12 bases in between. CDR3 coding DNA: TGTGCCAGCAGCCATGAGGGTATTGGAAACACCATATATTTT. Translation gives CASSHEGIGNTIYF.

The sample holds many counts of this clonotype. The chain is built from TRBV4-1 and TRBJ2-2; D is unclear. The ends were cut back, 6 bases at V and 0 bases at J, with 14 bases in the middle. Per the germline V gene, CDR1 is MGHRA and CDR2 is YSYEKL. CDR3 length: 16 amino acids. The CDR3 nucleotides are TGCGCCAGCAGTCCTGAAGGGTGGACGAACACCGGGGAGCTGTTTTTT. This encodes CASSPEGWTNTGELFF.

This clonotype was picked up many times. The chain recombines TRBV7-2 with TRBJ2-7; 10 bases agree with TRBD2. With 5 bases clipped from V and 5 bases from J, the junction kept 6 bases outside the gene matches. CDR1 and CDR2 from the germline V gene are SGHTA and FQGNSA. The CDR3 sequence is 14 residues long. The DNA of the CDR3 is TGTGCCAGCAGCGGGGGACTAGCGAGGAACGAGCAGTACTTC. It encodes CASSGGLARNEQYF.

This clonotype was detected many times. The rearrangement joins TRBV27 to TRBJ1-2; TRBD1 matches at 7 bases. The CDR3 is 13 amino acids. Germline V gene data show CDR1 as MNHEY and CDR2 as SMNVEV (reference sequence). The ends lost 4 bases at V and 5 bases at J; junction bases unmatched: 4. The CDR3 DNA reads TGTGCCAGCAGTTCCGAGACAGGGTATGGCTACACCTTC. Residues: CASSSETGYGYTF.

This clonotype was seen many times. The gene calls are TRBV28 and TRBJ2-7; the D gene is possibly TRBD2 (7 bases). Germline CDR1 reads MDHEN; CDR2 reads SYDVKM. Trimming cost V 3 bases and J 4 bases, with 10 bases left between them. The CDR3 contains 13 residues. CDR3 DNA sequence: TGTGCCAGCAGTTTCGAGGGGGGGTACGAGCAGTACTTC. This encodes CASSFEGGYEQYF.